This TCR beta chain is from a study of cytotoxic CD8 clonotypes in ibrutinib-treated CLL. About the study: Responses comprised about 25 partial and 2 complete; at median approximately 72 months, roughly 14 remained remitted and about twelve progressed. With a range of 6 to 36, the median treatment time before response samples were taken was more than 10 months.

The CDR3 covers 13 residues. Trimming removed 1 base at V and 6 bases at J, with 11 bases between. CDR1 SGHNT and CDR2 YYREEE come from the germline V gene (reference sequence). Study conclusions and caveats: At ibrutinib response, clonality increased, and at progression it declined back toward baseline.

Concerning this clone itself: Its antigen is as yet unknown.

Deep sequencing aimed at 1 in 200,000 to 1 in 1 million T cells' resolution. Using immunoSEQ multiplex PCR, the repertoire was profiled, and TCRdb retains in-frame clones only, with some absent. The sample lists 200,000 or so clones; 75% to 85% were seen once. The chain couples TRBV5-4 to TRBJ2-7, with D possibly being TRBD1 or TRBD2 (5 bases each). The clonotype was recovered from a human donor with chronic lymphocytic leukemia. The sequences come from PBMCs, collected after 12 months of ibrutinib treatment. The CDR3: CASSLPRGREQYF. The CDR3, as DNA: TGTGCCAGCAGCTTGCCCCGGGGCCGCGAGCAGTACTTC.